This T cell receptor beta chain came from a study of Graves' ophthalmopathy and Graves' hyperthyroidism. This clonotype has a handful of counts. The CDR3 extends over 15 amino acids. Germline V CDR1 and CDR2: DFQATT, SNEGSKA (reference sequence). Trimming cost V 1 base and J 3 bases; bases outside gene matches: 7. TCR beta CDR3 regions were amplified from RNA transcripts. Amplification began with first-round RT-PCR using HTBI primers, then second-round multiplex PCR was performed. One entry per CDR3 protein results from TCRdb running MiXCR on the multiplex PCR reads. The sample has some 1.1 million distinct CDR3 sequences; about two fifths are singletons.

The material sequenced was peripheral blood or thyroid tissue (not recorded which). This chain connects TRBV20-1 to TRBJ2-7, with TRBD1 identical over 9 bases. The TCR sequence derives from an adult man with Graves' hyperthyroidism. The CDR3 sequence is CSARGTGTGIYEQYF. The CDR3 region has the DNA TGCAGTGCTAGAGGGACCGGGACAGGGATCTACGAGCAGTACTTC.